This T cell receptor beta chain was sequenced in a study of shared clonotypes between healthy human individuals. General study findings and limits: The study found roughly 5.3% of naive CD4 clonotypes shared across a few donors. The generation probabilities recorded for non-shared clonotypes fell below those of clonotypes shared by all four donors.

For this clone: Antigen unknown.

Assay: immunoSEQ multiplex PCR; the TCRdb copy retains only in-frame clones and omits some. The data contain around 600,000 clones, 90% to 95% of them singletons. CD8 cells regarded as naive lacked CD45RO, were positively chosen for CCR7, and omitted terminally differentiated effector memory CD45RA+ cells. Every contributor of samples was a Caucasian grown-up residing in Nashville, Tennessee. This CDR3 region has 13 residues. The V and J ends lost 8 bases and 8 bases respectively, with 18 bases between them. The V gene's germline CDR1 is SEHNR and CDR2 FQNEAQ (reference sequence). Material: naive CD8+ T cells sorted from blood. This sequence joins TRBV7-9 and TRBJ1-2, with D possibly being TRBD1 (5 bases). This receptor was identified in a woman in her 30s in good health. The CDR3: CASWGGQMDGYTF. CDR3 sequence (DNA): TGTGCCAGCTGGGGGGGTCAAATGGACGGCTACACCTTC. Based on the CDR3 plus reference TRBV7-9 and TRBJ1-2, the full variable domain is DTGVSQNPRHKITKRGQNVTFRCDPISEHNRLYWYRQTLGQGPEFLTYFQNEAQLEKSRLLSDRFSAERPKGSFSTLEIQRTEQGDSAMYLCASWGGQMDGYTFGSGTRLTVV.